This is a list of T cell receptor beta chains from one sample in a study of blood T cells in healthy people across ages. TCRdb re-derived calls from the 5' RACE reads in MiXCR, one entry per CDR3 protein. The table includes roughly 1,000,000 distinct CDR3 sequences, approximately 25% detected once. This sample also belongs to another study, concerning T cells of mothers and their children.

The sample comprised blood. These TCRs come from a girl aged 2 to 9 in good health. Both conserved end residues are part of each CDR3. D genes are given only for firm matches. Rows give clone size only sometimes, using once, few, many, or a class for an expanded clone.

TRBV9,TRBJ2-7,-,-,CASSVRESYEQYF,TGTGCCAGCAGCGTAAGGGAATCCTACGAGCAGTACTTC
TRBV7-6,TRBJ2-2,TRBD2,-,CASSLAGGTSGRRVTGELFF,TGTGCCAGCAGCTTAGCAGGAGGGACTAGCGGGAGACGAGTCACCGGGGAGCTGTTTTTT
TRBV9,TRBJ1-1,-,-,CASSVDRQEAFF,TGTGCCAGCAGCGTAGATCGGCAAGAAGCTTTCTTT
TRBV4-3,TRBJ2-4,-,-,CASSQDQWALGKNIQYF,TGCGCCAGCAGCCAAGATCAGTGGGCCTTGGGCAAAAACATTCAGTACTTC
TRBV28,TRBJ2-1,TRBD2,-,CASSLRGLAGVIWEQFF,TGTGCCAGCAGTTTACGAGGACTAGCGGGAGTGATATGGGAGCAGTTCTTC
TRBV12-3/TRBV12-4,TRBJ2-5,-,-,CASTIRPETQYF,TGTGCCAGCACCATACGACCAGAGACCCAGTACTTC
TRBV29-1,TRBJ2-5,TRBD1,-,CSARQGSQETQYF,TGCAGCGCGCGACAGGGGTCCCAAGAGACCCAGTACTTC
TRBV3-1,TRBJ2-7,-,-,CASSQDGVPGSSYEQYF,TGTGCCAGCAGCCAAGATGGGGTACCCGGGAGCTCCTACGAGCAGTACTTC
TRBV7-9,TRBJ2-7,-,many,CASSPIDPNYEQYF,TGTGCCAGCAGCCCAATCGATCCGAACTACGAGCAGTACTTC
TRBV29-1,TRBJ2-7,TRBD2,-,CSVLAGGPYEQYF,TGCAGCGTCTTAGCGGGAGGGCCCTACGAGCAGTACTTC
TRBV5-1,TRBJ2-7,TRBD2,-,CASSLGLAKHYEQYF,TGCGCCAGCAGCTTAGGACTAGCGAAGCATTACGAGCAGTACTTC
TRBV12-3/TRBV12-4,TRBJ2-7,-,few,CASSPVEEGVSYEQYF,TGTGCCAGCAGTCCCGTCGAGGAGGGAGTCTCCTACGAGCAGTACTTC
TRBV5-1,TRBJ2-5,-,-,CASSLQDGKETQYF,TGCGCCAGCAGCTTGCAGGATGGAAAAGAGACCCAGTACTTC
TRBV6-1,TRBJ2-7,-,once,CASSETRLEQYF,TGTGCCAGCAGTGAAACTCGACTCGAGCAGTACTTC
TRBV6-5,TRBJ1-4,-,-,CASSYDRRPLNEKLFF,TGTGCCAGCAGTTACGACAGGCGACCCCTCAATGAAAAACTGTTTTTT
TRBV7-9,TRBJ1-1,-,-,CASSGEAEEEAFF,TGTGCCAGCAGCGGAGAGGCGGAGGAGGAAGCTTTCTTT
TRBV25-1,TRBJ2-7,-,few,CASSDHWGEQYF,TGTGCCAGCAGTGATCACTGGGGCGAGCAGTACTTC
TRBV5-6,TRBJ2-5,TRBD2,few,CASSLVRGDYQETQYF,TGTGCCAGCAGCTTGGTGCGGGGGGACTACCAAGAGACCCAGTACTTC
TRBV7-6,TRBJ2-5,-,few,CASSLGWADQETQYF,TGTGCCAGCAGCTTAGGGTGGGCGGATCAAGAGACCCAGTACTTC
TRBV3-1,TRBJ2-7,-,-,CASSHGGHLYEQYF,TGTGCCAGCAGCCATGGGGGACACCTGTACGAGCAGTACTTC
TRBV12-3/TRBV12-4,TRBJ1-1,-,few,CAGGTGIGITEAFF,TGTGCCGGCGGAACAGGGATCGGTATCACTGAAGCTTTCTTT
TRBV5-4,TRBJ2-5,-,-,CASSFPRGKQETQYF,TGTGCCAGCAGCTTCCCTCGGGGGAAACAAGAGACCCAGTACTTC
TRBV11-2,TRBJ1-1,-,-,CASSFPLLF,TGTGCCAGCAGCTTCCCACTTCTCTTT
TRBV12-3/TRBV12-4,TRBJ1-2,TRBD1,-,CASSLRDRGTYGYTF,TGTGCCAGCAGTTTGCGGGACAGGGGGACCTATGGCTACACCTTC
TRBV28,TRBJ2-7,-,-,CASSLVPFEGSYEQYF,TGTGCCAGCAGTTTAGTACCCTTCGAGGGGAGCTACGAGCAGTACTTC
TRBV12-3/TRBV12-4,TRBJ2-5,TRBD1,-,CASSQYDRGQETQYF,TGTGCCAGCAGCCAGTACGACAGGGGCCAAGAGACCCAGTACTTC
TRBV20-1,TRBJ2-4,TRBD2,few,CSAGGRGTIQYF,TGCAGTGCTGGCGGGAGGGGCACCATTCAGTACTTC
TRBV7-9,TRBJ1-2,-,-,CASSLQRDYYGYTF,TGTGCCAGCAGCTTACAGAGAGATTACTATGGCTACACCTTC
TRBV12-3/TRBV12-4,TRBJ1-1,TRBD1,few,CASSNRDREVGRNTEAFF,TGTGCCAGCAGTAACCGGGACAGGGAGGTGGGGCGGAACACTGAAGCTTTCTTT
TRBV12-3/TRBV12-4,TRBJ2-3,-,-,CASSLTTASADTQYF,TGTGCCAGCAGTTTGACGACAGCCAGCGCAGATACGCAGTATTTT
TRBV4-1,TRBJ2-5,-,-,CASSRTPSPGQETQYF,TGCGCCAGCAGCCGGACGCCGAGCCCGGGGCAAGAGACCCAGTACTTC
TRBV3-1,TRBJ2-1,TRBD2,few,CASSQDLLADYNEQFF,TGTGCCAGCAGCCAAGATCTCCTAGCGGATTACAATGAGCAGTTCTTC
TRBV12-3/TRBV12-4,TRBJ2-4,-,-,CASSLSGDKNIQYF,TGTGCCAGCAGTTTGTCGGGGGATAAAAACATTCAGTACTTC
TRBV13,TRBJ2-1,-,-,CASSFTGFNEQFF,TGTGCCAGCAGCTTCACAGGGTTCAATGAGCAGTTCTTC
TRBV6-2/TRBV6-3,TRBJ2-1,TRBD1,-,CASSYSWAGGRNEQFF,TGTGCCAGCAGTTACTCTTGGGCAGGGGGTCGGAATGAGCAGTTCTTC
TRBV2,TRBJ2-3,-,few,CASRFAQGYTQYF,TGTGCCAGCAGGTTCGCTCAGGGTTATACGCAGTATTTT
TRBV29-1,TRBJ1-2,-,-,CSVRWTLSRGYTF,TGCAGCGTTCGGTGGACCCTTAGCCGTGGCTACACCTTC
TRBV2,TRBJ2-7,-,-,CASLTGSYEQYF,TGTGCCAGCTTAACAGGTTCCTACGAGCAGTACTTC
TRBV11-2,TRBJ2-5,-,few,CASSLVWGQETQYF,TGTGCCAGCAGCTTAGTATGGGGGCAGGAGACCCAGTACTTC
TRBV5-1,TRBJ2-5,TRBD1,few,CASRLMGQDQETQYF,TGCGCCAGCAGACTGATGGGACAGGACCAAGAGACCCAGTACTTC
TRBV20-1,TRBJ1-4,-,few,CSASPGHSATNEKLFF,TGCAGTGCTTCTCCGGGACACTCCGCAACTAATGAAAAACTGTTTTTT
TRBV29-1,TRBJ1-2,-,-,CSVITSAGTGYTF,TGCAGCGTTATTACGTCAGCGGGGACTGGCTACACCTTC
TRBV29-1,TRBJ2-7,-,few,CSVLVAEQYF,TGCAGCGTTTTAGTCGCCGAGCAGTACTTC
TRBV4-3,TRBJ1-1,-,-,CASSRSSVAEAFF,TGCGCCAGCAGCCGCTCGTCTGTGGCTGAAGCTTTCTTT
TRBV7-2,TRBJ2-1,-,-,CASSLVSLGGNEQFF,TGTGCCAGCAGCTTAGTATCGCTAGGTGGCAATGAGCAGTTCTTC
TRBV10-3,TRBJ2-1,TRBD2,-,CAISLERGASNNEQFF,TGTGCCATCAGTTTAGAGCGGGGGGCCTCAAACAATGAGCAGTTCTTC
TRBV4-1,TRBJ2-5,-,-,CASSRFPGPGQETQYF,TGCGCCAGCAGCCGGTTCCCGGGACCGGGACAAGAGACCCAGTACTTC
TRBV19,TRBJ2-5,-,-,CASSFRPWETQYF,TGTGCCAGTAGTTTTCGTCCATGGGAGACCCAGTACTTC
TRBV12-3/TRBV12-4,TRBJ1-1,-,many,CASSFLGGNTEAFF,TGTGCCAGCAGTTTTCTGGGGGGTAACACTGAAGCTTTCTTT
TRBV4-3,TRBJ1-1,-,few,CASSQEGGAGTEAFF,TGCGCCAGCAGCCAAGAGGGGGGGGCGGGCACTGAAGCTTTCTTT
TRBV7-9,TRBJ2-7,TRBD1,few,CASSFGTGNSREQYF,TGTGCCAGCAGCTTCGGGACAGGGAATTCTCGGGAGCAGTACTTC
TRBV7-8,TRBJ1-4,-,few,CASSLAMIRGGEKLFF,TGTGCCAGCAGCTTAGCGATGATCCGAGGTGGGGAAAAACTGTTTTTT